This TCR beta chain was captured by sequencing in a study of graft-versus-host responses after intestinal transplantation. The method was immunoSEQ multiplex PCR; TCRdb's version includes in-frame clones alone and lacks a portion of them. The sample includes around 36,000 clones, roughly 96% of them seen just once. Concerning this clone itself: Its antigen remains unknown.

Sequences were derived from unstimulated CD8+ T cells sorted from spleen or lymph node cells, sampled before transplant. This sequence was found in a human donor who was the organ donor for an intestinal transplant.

CDR3 DNA sequence: TGCGCCAGCAGCCCCATGGGCCAGGTCTCCTACAATGAGCAGTTCTTC. It yields the protein CASSPMGQVSYNEQFF. This chain joins TRBV5-1 and TRBJ2-1; D is ambiguous. V shed 4 bases and J shed 0 bases, with 14 bases lying between them. Germline assignment: CDR1 SGHRS and CDR2 YFSETQ. The CDR3 is 16 residues long.